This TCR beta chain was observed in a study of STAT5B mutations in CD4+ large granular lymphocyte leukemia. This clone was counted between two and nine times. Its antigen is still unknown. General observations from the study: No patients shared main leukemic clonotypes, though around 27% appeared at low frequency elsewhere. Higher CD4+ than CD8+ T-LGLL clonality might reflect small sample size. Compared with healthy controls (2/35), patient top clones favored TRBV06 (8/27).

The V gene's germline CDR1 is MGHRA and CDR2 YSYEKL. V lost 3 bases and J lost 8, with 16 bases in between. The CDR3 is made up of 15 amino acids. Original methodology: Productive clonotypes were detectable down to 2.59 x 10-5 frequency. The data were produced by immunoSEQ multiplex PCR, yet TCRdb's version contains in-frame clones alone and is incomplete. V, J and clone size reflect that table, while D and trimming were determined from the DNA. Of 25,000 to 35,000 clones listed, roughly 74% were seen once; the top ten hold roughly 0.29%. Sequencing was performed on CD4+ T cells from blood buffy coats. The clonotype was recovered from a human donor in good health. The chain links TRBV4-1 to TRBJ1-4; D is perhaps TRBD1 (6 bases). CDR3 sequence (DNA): TGCGCCAGCAGCCATCTCTCGGAGGGGGGGGAAAAACTGTTTTTT. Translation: CASSHLSEGGEKLFF.